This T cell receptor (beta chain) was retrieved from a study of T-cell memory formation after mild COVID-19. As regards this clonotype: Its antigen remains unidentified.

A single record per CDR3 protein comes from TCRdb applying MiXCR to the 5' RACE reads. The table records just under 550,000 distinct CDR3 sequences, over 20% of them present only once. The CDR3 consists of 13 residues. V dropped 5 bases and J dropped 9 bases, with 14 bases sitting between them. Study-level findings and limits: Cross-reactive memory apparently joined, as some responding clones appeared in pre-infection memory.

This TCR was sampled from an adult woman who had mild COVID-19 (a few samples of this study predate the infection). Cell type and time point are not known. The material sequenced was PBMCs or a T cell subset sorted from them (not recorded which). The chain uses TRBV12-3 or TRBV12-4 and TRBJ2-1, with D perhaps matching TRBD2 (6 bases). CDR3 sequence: CASSPLGRGEQFF. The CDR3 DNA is TGTGCCAGCAGTCCCCTCGGGCGGGGTGAGCAGTTCTTC.